A single T cell receptor (beta chain) is shown here with its context. This specimen comes from a study of T cell changes during pregnancy in multiple sclerosis. The protocol was immunoSEQ multiplex PCR, while the TCRdb copy is restricted to in-frame clones and leaves out a portion. The sample holds fewer than 60,000 clones, roughly 88% seen once. The trim removed 6 bases at V and 2 bases at J, leaving 8 bases unmatched. Germline CDR1 MNHEY, CDR2 SVGAGI. The CDR3 totals 15 residues. The specimen was peripheral blood, collected in the second trimester of pregnancy. The sequence was obtained from a female donor with multiple sclerosis, enrolled in a pregnancy study. This sequence joins TRBV6-5 and TRBJ2-7; TRBD1 aligns across 9 bases. The CDR3 region is CASSRIGTGPYEQYF. The CDR3, as DNA: TGTGCCAGCAGCCGGATCGGGACAGGGCCCTACGAGCAGTACTTC.